The T cell receptor beta chain under discussion was sequenced for a study of blood T cell repertoires in COVID-19. About the research overall: The cDNA or gDNA used as material had been derived from T cells, B-cell-depleted T cells, or PBMCs.

The CDR3 consists of 19 residues. Germline CDR1 reads MRHNA; CDR2 reads SNTAGT. Trimming stripped 0 bases from V and 0 bases from J, with 18 bases between. Measured with immunoSEQ multiplex PCR; TCRdb has only the in-frame clones, and not every one. The data contain about 160,000 clones, 85% of them seen just once; the ten biggest clones take up roughly 3%. The V and J genes are TRBV6-4 and TRBJ1-5, with D maybe TRBD1 (5 bases). Sequenced: peripheral blood. The TCR sequence derives from a human donor with acute or convalescent COVID-19. The donor label of this sample is uncertain. As DNA, the CDR3 is TGTGCCAGCAGTGACTCGGGGACTGAAGAACTTTCTAGCAATCAGCCCCAGCATTTT. As protein: CASSDSGTEELSSNQPQHF.